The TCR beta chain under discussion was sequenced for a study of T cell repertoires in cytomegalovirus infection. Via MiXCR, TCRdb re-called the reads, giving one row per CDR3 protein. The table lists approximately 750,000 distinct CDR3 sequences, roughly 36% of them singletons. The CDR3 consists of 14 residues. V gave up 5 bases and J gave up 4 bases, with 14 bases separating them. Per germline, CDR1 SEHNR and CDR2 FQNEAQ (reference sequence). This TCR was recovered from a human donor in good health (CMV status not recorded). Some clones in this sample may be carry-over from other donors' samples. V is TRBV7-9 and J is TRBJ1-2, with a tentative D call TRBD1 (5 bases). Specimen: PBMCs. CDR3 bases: TGTGCCAGCAGCGTAGTCGGGACGCTCTATGGCTACACCTTC. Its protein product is CASSVVGTLYGYTF.